This T cell receptor (beta chain) was identified in a study of blood T cell repertoires in COVID-19 (dated by TCRdb to about 2020). For context, the study as a whole: Collaborator samples came from the United States, Italy and Spain and covered acute and convalescent phases of COVID-19. Subjects who had been exposed to COVID-19, were actively infected with it, or had recovered from it provided the deeply sampled blood TCRbeta repertoires that made up the dataset. The repertoires were released in a freely available public database intended as a resource for research on the immune response to SARS-CoV-2. The samples were drawn from two sources: the first 160 participants of the ongoing ImmuneRACE study, and 950 to 1,500 subjects contributed by 6 global collaborators. Nearly every sample came with metadata listing a de-identified subject ID, COVID-19 status, age in years and sex. Where available, HLA class I and class II types were taken from metadata supplied by the sample provider and were not determined by assay-based typing. The prospective study material was composed of cDNA or gDNA derived from T cells, B-cell-depleted T cells, or PBMCs. The investigation overall reported the following: The amount of clinical and demographic metadata varied by source and participant and was provided uncurated.

TCRbeta CDR3 regions were amplified from genomic DNA using the immunoSEQ Assay, a bias-controlled multiplex PCR. Regarding the original processing steps: Nucleated cell counts per sample were estimated from amplification of reference gene primers within the assay. To quantify the absolute abundance of each unique TCRbeta CDR3 rearrangement, sequence reads were collapsed and filtered. For each sample, productive Simpson clonality was calculated by taking the square root of Simpson's diversity index across productive rearrangements. TCRdb provides this immuneACCESS table in a form limited to in-frame rearrangements. Some clones are lacking; in checked studies, under half of them reflect an unresolved V gene, and why the rest are absent is not known. V, J and clone size are those of that table, while D and trimming were read from the DNA. The sample has about 130,000 clones on record, around 89% of them singletons. About 4.5% of the sample goes to the ten largest clones.

In Seattle, one collaborating source enrolled patients while the infection was active and tracked those patients longitudinally over the course of disease. Each collaborating institution followed its own protocols to collect whole blood in K2EDTA tubes. For TCRbeta analysis, collaborators shipped samples in one of three forms: frozen whole blood, isolated PBMCs, or DNA extracted from either of those sample types. In the case of this clone: Its antigen is currently not known. No much larger clone exists at a distance of one base, and base qualities are not known.

CDR1 SGHRS and CDR2 YFSETQ were looked up in the germline V gene. From its cysteine to its phenylalanine, the CDR3 spans 13 amino acids. Of the read, only the CDR3 DNA is kept; its 39 bases are in frame from base 1. Between the V and J ends, shortened by 3 bases and 4 bases respectively, the junction contains 8 bases. This receptor was identified in a man between 60 and 75 years old with COVID-19, enrolled during active disease. The sequencing input was peripheral blood. This chain joins TRBV5-1 to TRBJ1-3; the D gene cannot be resolved reliably. The CDR3 reads as follows: CASSSGYGNTIYF. The nucleotides read TGCGCCAGCAGCTCGGGGTACGGAAACACCATATATTTT.